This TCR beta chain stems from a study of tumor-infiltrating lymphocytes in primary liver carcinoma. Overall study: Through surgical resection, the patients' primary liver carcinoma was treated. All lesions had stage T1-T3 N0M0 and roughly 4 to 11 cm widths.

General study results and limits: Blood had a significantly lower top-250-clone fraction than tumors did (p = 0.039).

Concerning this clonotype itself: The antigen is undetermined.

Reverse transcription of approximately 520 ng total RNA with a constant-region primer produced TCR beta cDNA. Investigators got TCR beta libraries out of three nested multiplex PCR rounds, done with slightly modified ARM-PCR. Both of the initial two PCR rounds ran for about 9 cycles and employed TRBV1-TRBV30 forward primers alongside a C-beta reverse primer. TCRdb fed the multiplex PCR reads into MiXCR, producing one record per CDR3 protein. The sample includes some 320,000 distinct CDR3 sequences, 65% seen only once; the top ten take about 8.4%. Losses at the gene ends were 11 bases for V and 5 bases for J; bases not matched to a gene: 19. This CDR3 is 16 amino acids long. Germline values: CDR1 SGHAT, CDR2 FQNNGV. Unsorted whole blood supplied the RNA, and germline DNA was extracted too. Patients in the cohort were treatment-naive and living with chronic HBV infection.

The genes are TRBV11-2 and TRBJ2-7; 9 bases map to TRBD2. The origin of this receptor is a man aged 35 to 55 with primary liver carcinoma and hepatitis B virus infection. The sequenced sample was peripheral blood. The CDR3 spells CAGSPRVSGRPDEQYF. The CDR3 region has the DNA TGTGCCGGTAGCCCACGTGTTAGCGGGAGACCCGACGAGCAGTACTTC.